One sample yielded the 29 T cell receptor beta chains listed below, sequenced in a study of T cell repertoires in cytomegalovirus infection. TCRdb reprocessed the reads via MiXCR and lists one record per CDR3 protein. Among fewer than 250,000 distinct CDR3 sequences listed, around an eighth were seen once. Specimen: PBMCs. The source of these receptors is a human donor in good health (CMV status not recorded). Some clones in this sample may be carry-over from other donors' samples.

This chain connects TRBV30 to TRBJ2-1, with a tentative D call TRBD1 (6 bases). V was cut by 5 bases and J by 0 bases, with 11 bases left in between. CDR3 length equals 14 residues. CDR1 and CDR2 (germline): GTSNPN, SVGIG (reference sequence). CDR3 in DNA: TGTGCCTGGTCTACAGGGAGCTCCTACAATGAGCAGTTCTTC. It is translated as CAWSTGSSYNEQFF. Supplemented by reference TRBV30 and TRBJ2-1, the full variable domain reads SQTIHQWPATLVQPVGSPLSLECTVEGTSNPNLYWYRQAAGRGLQLLFYSVGIGQISSEVPQNLSASRPQDRQFILSSKKLLLSDSGFYLCAWSTGSSYNEQFFGPGTRLTVL.

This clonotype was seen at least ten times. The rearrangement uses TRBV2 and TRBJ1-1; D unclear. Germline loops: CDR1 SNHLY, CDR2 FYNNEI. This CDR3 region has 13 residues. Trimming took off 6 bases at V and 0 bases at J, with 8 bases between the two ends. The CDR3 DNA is TGTGCCAGCAGGGTAGGGTTGAACACTGAAGCTTTCTTT. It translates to CASRVGLNTEAFF.

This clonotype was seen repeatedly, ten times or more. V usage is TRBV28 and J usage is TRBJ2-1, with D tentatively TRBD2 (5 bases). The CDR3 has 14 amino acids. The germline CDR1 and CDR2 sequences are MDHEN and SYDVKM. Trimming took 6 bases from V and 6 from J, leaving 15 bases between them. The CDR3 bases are TGTGCCAGCAGCCCCCGGACTTCTACCAATGAGCAGTTCTTC. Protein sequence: CASSPRTSTNEQFF.

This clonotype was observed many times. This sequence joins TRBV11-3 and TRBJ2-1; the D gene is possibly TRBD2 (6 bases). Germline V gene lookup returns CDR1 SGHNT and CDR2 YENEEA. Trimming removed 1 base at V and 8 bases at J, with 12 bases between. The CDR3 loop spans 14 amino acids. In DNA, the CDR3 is TGTGCCAGCAGCTTAGCGGGAGTAACCCATGAGCAGTTCTTC. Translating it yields CASSLAGVTHEQFF.

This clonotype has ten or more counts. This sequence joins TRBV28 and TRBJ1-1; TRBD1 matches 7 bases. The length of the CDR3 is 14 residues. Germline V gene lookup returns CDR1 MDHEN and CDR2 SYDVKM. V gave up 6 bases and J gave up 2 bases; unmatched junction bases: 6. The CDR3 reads CASRPGTDNTEAFF. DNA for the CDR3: TGTGCCAGCAGGCCCGGGACAGACAACACTGAAGCTTTCTTT. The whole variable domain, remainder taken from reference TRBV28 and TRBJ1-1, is DVKVTQSSRYLVKRTGEKVFLECVQDMDHENMFWYRQDPGLGLRLIYFSYDVKMKEKGDIPEGYSVSREKKERFSLILESASTNQTSMYLCASRPGTDNTEAFFGQGTRLTVV.

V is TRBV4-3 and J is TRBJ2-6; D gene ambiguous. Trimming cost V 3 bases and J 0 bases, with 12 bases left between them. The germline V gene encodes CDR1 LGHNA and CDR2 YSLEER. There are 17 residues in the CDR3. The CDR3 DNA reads TGCGCCAGCAGCCAGGAACCTGTAAGCTCTGGGGCCAACGTCCTGACTTTC. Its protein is CASSQEPVSSGANVLTF.

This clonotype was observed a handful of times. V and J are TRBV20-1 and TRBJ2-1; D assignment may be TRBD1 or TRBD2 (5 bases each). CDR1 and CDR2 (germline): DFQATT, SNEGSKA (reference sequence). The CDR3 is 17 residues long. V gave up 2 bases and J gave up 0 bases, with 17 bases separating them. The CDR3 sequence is CSARRGAGPSSYNEQFF. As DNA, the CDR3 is TGCAGTGCTAGACGAGGGGCCGGCCCAAGCTCCTACAATGAGCAGTTCTTC.

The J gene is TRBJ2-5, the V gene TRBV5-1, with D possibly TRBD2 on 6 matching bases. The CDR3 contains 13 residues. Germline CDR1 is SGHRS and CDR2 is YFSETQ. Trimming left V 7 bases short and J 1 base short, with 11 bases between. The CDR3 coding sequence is TGCGCCAGCGCCCCGGGGGTCCAAGAGACCCAGTACTTC. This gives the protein CASAPGVQETQYF.

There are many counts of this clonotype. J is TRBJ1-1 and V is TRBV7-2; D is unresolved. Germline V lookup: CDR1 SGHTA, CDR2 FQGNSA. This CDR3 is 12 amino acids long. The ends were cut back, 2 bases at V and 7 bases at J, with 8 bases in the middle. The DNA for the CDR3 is TGTGCCAGCAGCTTATACGAGCGTGAAGCTTTCTTT. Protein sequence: CASSLYEREAFF.

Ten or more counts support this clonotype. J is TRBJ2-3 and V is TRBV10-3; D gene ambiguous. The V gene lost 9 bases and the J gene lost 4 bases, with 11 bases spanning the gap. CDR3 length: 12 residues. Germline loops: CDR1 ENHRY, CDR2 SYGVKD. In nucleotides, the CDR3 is TGTGCCATGGGATCGACCGCAGATACGCAGTATTTT. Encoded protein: CAMGSTADTQYF.

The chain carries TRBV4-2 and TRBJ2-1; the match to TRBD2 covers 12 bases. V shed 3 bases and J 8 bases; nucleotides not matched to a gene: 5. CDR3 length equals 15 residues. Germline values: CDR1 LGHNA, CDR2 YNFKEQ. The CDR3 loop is CASSHRGLAGHEQFF. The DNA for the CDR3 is TGTGCCAGCAGCCACCGGGGACTAGCGGGTCATGAGCAGTTCTTC.

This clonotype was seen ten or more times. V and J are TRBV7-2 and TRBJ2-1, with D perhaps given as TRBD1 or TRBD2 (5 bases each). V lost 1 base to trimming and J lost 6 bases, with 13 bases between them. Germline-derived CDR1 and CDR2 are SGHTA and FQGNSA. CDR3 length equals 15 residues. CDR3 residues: CASSLVSGPGNEQFF. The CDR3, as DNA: TGTGCCAGCAGCTTAGTATCGGGGCCTGGCAATGAGCAGTTCTTC.

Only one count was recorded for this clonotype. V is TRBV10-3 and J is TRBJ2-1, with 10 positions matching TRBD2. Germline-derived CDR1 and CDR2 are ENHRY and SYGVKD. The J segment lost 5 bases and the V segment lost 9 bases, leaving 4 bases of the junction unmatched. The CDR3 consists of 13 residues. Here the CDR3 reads CAIGTSEDNEQFF. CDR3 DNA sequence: TGTGCCATAGGGACTAGCGAGGACAATGAGCAGTTCTTC.

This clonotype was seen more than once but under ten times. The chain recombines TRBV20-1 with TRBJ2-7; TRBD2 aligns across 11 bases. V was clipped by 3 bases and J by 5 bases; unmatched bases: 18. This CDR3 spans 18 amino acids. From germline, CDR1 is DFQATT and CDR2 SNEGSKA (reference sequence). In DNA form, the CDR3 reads TGCAGTGCTAGCGCTCGGACTAGCGGGTTGCCGTTAATGCACGAGCAGTACTTC. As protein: CSASARTSGLPLMHEQYF.

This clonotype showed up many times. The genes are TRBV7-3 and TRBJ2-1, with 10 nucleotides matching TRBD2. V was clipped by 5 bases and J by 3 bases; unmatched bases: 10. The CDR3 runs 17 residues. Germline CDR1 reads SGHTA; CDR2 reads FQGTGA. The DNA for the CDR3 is TGTGCCAGCAGCCTGGAGGCTAGCGGGAGTTTCTACAATGAGCAGTTCTTC. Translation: CASSLEASGSFYNEQFF.

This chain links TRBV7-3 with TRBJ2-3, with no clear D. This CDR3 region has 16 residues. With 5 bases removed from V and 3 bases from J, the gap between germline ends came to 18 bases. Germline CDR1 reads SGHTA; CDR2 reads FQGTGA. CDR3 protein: CASSAMAPSVTDTQYF. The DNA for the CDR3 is TGTGCCAGCAGCGCAATGGCCCCCAGTGTTACAGATACGCAGTATTTT. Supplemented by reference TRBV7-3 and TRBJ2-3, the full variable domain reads GAGVSQTPSNKVTEKGKYVELRCDPISGHTALYWYRQSLGQGPEFLIYFQGTGAADDSGLPNDRFFAVRPEGSVSTLKIQRTERGDSAVYLCASSAMAPSVTDTQYFGPGTRLTVL.

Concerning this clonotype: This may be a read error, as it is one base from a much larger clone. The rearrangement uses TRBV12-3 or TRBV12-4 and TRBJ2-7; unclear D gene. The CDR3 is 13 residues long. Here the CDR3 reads CDSRSSGSYEQYF. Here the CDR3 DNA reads TGTGACAGCAGATCGTCAGGATCCTACGAGCAGTACTTC.

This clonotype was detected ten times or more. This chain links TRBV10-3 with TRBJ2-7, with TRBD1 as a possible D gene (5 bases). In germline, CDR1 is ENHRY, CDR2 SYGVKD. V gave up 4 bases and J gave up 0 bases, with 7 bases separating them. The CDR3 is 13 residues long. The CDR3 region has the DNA TGTGCCATCAGTGGAAGGGGCTCCTACGAGCAGTACTTC. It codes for CAISGRGSYEQYF.

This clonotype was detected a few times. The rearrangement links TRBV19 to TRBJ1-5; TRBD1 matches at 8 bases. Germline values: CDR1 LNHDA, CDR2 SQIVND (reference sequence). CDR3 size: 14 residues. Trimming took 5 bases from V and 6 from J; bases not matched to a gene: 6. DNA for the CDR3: TGTGCCAGTAGTGGGGCAGGGGGCAGTCAGCCCCAGCATTTT. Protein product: CASSGAGGSQPQHF.

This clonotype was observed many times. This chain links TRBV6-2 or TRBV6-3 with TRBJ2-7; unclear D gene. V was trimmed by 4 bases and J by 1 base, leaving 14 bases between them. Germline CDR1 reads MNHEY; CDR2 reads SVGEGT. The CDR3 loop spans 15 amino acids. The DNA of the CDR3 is TGTGCCAGCAGTTCCCCGAAGTTGGGTTCCTACGAGCAGTACTTC. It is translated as CASSSPKLGSYEQYF.

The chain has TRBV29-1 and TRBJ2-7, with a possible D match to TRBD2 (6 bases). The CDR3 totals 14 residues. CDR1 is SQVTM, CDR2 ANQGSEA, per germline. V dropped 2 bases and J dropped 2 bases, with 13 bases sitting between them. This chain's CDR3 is CSVELRGEAYEQYF. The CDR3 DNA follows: TGCAGCGTTGAACTAAGAGGGGAGGCCTACGAGCAGTACTTC.

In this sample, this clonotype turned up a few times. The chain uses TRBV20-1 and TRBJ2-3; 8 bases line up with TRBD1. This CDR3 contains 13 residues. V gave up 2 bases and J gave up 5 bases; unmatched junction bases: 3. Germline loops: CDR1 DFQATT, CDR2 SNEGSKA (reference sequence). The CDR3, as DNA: TGCAGTGCTAGACAGGGGGCCGGAGATACGCAGTATTTT. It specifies CSARQGAGDTQYF.

CDR3 loop: CASSPTTGSSPEAQYF. CDR3 sequence (DNA): TGCGCCAGCAGCCCGACGACGGGGAGCTCGCCCGAGGCGCAGTATTTT. The chain is built from TRBV5-1 and TRBJ2-3; weak D call: TRBD2 (5 bases). The V end was cut by 4 bases, the J end by 10 bases, with 25 bases between. The CDR3 is 16 amino acids. Germline loops: CDR1 SGHRS, CDR2 YFSETQ.

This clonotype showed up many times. The chain's CDR3 is CASSLVITGRETQYF. CDR3 in DNA: TGTGCCAGCAGCTTAGTGATTACAGGGAGGGAGACCCAGTACTTC. The V and J genes are TRBV7-2 and TRBJ2-5, with D tentatively TRBD1 or TRBD2 (6 bases each). CDR1 is SGHTA, CDR2 FQGNSA, per germline. This CDR3 is built from 15 residues. Trimming took off 1 base at V and 5 bases at J, with 14 bases between the two ends.

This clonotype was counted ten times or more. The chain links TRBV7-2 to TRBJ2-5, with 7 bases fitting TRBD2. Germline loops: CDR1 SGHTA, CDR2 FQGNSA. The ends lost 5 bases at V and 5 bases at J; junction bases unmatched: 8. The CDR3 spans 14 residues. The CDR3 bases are TGTGCCAGCAGCCCGACTAGCATAGGGGAGACCCAGTACTTC. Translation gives CASSPTSIGETQYF.

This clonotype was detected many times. The CDR3 sequence is CSASGDRGLGTEAFF. CDR3 bases: TGCAGTGCTAGTGGAGACAGGGGGCTAGGAACTGAAGCTTTCTTT. V gene TRBV20-1 combines with J gene TRBJ1-1; 10 bases are shared with TRBD1. Germline V gene data show CDR1 as DFQATT and CDR2 as SNEGSKA (reference sequence). The CDR3 has 15 amino acids. V shed 3 bases and J 5 bases; nucleotides not matched to a gene: 9.

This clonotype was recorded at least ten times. CDR3 nucleotide sequence: TGTGCCAGCAGTACGGGACTAGCGGACGTCGATGAGCAGTTCTTC. It yields the protein CASSTGLADVDEQFF. The chain links TRBV7-2 to TRBJ2-1; 11 nucleotides line up with TRBD2. With V trimmed by 6 bases and J by 8 bases, 9 bases remained unmatched. Germline V lookup: CDR1 SGHTA, CDR2 FQGNSA. The CDR3 contains 15 residues. Variable domain in full (rest from reference TRBV7-2 and TRBJ2-1): GAGVSQSPSNKVTEKGKDVELRCDPISGHTALYWYRQSLGQGLEFLIYFQGNSAPDKSGLPSDRFSAERTGGSVSTLTIQRTQQEDSAVYLCASSTGLADVDEQFFGPGTRLTVL.

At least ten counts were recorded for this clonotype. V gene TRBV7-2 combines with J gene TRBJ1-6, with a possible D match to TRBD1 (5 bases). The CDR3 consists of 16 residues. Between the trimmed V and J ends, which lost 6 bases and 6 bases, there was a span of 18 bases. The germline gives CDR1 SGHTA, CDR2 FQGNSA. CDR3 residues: CASRGGRAGSNSPLHF. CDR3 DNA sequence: TGTGCCAGCAGAGGTGGCAGGGCCGGGTCTAATTCACCCCTCCACTTT.

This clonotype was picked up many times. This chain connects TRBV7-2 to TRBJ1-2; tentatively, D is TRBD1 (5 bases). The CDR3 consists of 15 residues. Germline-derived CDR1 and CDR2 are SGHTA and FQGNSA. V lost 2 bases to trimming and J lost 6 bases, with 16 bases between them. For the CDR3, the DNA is TGTGCCAGCAGCTTATTAGGGGCAGGGTATGATGGCTACACCTTC. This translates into CASSLLGAGYDGYTF.